This T cell receptor beta chain was captured in a study of OX40 agonist ivuxolimab in advanced cancers. In germline, CDR1 is SGHDT, CDR2 YYEEEE. Trimming took 4 bases from V and 3 from J; bases not matched to a gene: 6. There are 15 residues in the CDR3. This table comes from immunoSEQ multiplex PCR, and its TCRdb copy is limited to in-frame clones, with some not included. The table has more than 80,000 clones, approximately 90% seen once. The sequences come from CD4+ or CD8+ T cells sorted from blood, collected in a trial of the OX40 agonist ivuxolimab. This clonotype originated in an adult with an advanced solid tumor such as melanoma, head and neck, liver or kidney cancer. The chain employs TRBV5-6 and TRBJ2-7, with 11 positions matching TRBD2. In nucleotides, the CDR3 is TGTGCCAGCAGCCCGGGACTAGCGGTGAGCTACGAGCAGTACTTC. Translating it yields CASSPGLAVSYEQYF.